One sample yielded the 20 T cell receptor beta chains listed below, sequenced in a study of CD8+CD57+ T cells in acquired aplastic anemia. Only patients with CD8+CD57+ cell expansion on flow cytometry were chosen for sequencing. The template for TCR beta VDJ and CDR3 sequence profiling was genomic DNA. TCRdb ran MiXCR on the reads and lists one entry per CDR3 protein. The sample consists of approximately 95,000 distinct CDR3 sequences, around two thirds of them appearing once. What was sequenced was sorted CD4+, CD8+, or CD8+CD57+ T cells (not recorded which) from PBMCs. Every receptor here comes from a human donor with aplastic anemia.

This clonotype was recorded at least ten times. The rearrangement joins TRBV6-2 or TRBV6-3 to TRBJ2-5; D uncertain. The V gene's germline CDR1 is MNHEY and CDR2 SVGEGT. V lost 4 bases to trimming and J lost 5 bases, with 5 bases between them. The CDR3 length is 11 residues. The CDR3 DNA reads as TGTGCCAGCAGTTGGGTGGAGACCCAGTACTTC. Translated, it gives CASSWVETQYF.

The DNA for the CDR3 is TGTGCCAGCAGCTTGAGGGGACAGGGAGACTATGGCTACACCTTC. Amino acid sequence: CASSLRGQGDYGYTF. The chain couples TRBV5-4 to TRBJ1-2, with 9 bases fitting TRBD1. The CDR3 consists of 15 residues. Germline CDR1 and CDR2: SGHNT and YYREEE (reference sequence). Trimming took 1 base from V and 3 from J; bases not matched to a gene: 4.

This chain joins TRBV20-1 and TRBJ2-7; D is possibly TRBD2 (6 bases). The germline V and J ends were trimmed by 7 bases and 1 base, with 14 bases remaining between them. CDR3 length: 13 residues. Germline V gene sequence: CDR1 DFQATT, CDR2 SNEGSKA (reference sequence). The CDR3 nucleotides read TGCAGTGGGGGGGAGGCCGAGTCCTACGAGCAGTACTTC. This gives the protein CSGGEAESYEQYF.

In its sample, this clonotype was seen a few times. The genes are TRBV13 and TRBJ2-7; TRBD1 is a possible D gene (6 bases). Germline CDR1 reads PRHDT; CDR2 reads FYEKMQ (reference sequence). This CDR3 spans 14 amino acids. V lost 2 bases, J lost 4 bases, and 12 bases lay in between. CDR3 coding DNA: TGTGCCAGCAGCTTATCAGGGGCAAGTTACGAGCAGTACTTC. Translated: CASSLSGASYEQYF.

This clonotype was observed a single time. V usage is TRBV2 and J usage is TRBJ1-5; no clear D gene. Germline loops: CDR1 SNHLY, CDR2 FYNNEI. The CDR3 length is 12 residues. V lost 5 bases and J 5 bases, leaving 7 bases between the germline ends. CDR3 DNA: TGTGCCAGCAGTCCGTGGGATCAGCCCCAGCATTTT. It translates to CASSPWDQPQHF.

This chain connects TRBV2 to TRBJ2-3; TRBD2 is a possible D gene (6 bases). The CDR3 has 17 amino acids. Trimming stripped 1 base from V and 2 bases from J, with 16 bases between. CDR1 is SNHLY, CDR2 FYNNEI, per germline. The CDR3 loop is CASSEEVYAGNTDTQYF. CDR3 DNA sequence: TGTGCCAGCAGTGAAGAGGTTTACGCGGGGAACACAGATACGCAGTATTTT.

This clonotype has more than one count but fewer than ten. The chain employs TRBV10-3 and TRBJ2-7, with 10 bases fitting TRBD2. V lost 7 bases and J lost 2; bases outside the gene matches: 2. Germline lookup yields CDR1 ENHRY and CDR2 SYGVKD. The length of the CDR3 is 13 residues. CDR3 DNA sequence: TGTGCCATCACACTAGCGGGGCCCTACGAGCAGTACTTC. Its protein is CAITLAGPYEQYF.

This chain uses TRBV29-1 with TRBJ2-5, with 9 bases lining up with TRBD2. Germline V gene sequence: CDR1 SQVTM, CDR2 ANQGSEA. V shed 4 bases and J 1 base; nucleotides not matched to a gene: 4. This CDR3 contains 14 residues. CDR3 coding DNA: TGCAGCGTTGTGCTAGCGGGGAGCCAAGAGACCCAGTACTTC. Its protein is CSVVLAGSQETQYF.

The chain employs TRBV20-1 and TRBJ2-1; D is unclear. Germline V CDR1 and CDR2: DFQATT, SNEGSKA (reference sequence). The V end lost 3 bases, the J end lost 0 bases, and 9 bases lay between the germline ends. The CDR3 spans 14 residues. CDR3 bases: TGCAGTGCTAGGTCTCTGAGCTCCTACAATGAGCAGTTCTTC. As protein: CSARSLSSYNEQFF.

This clonotype was seen repeatedly, ten times or more. The chain employs TRBV12-3 or TRBV12-4 and TRBJ1-2; D unclear. The CDR3 length is 14 residues. The ends were cut back, 6 bases at V and 4 bases at J, with 15 bases in the middle. The CDR3 coding sequence is TGTGCCAGCAGCCCGCCTGTATTCCTCTATGGCTACACCTTC. This gives the protein CASSPPVFLYGYTF.

In the case of this clonotype: Germline and junction disagree at one end, which may indicate a read error. The V and J genes are TRBV19 and TRBJ2-1; D is uncertain. The germline CDR1 and CDR2 sequences are LNHDA and SQIVND (reference sequence). The CDR3 sequence is 15 residues long. The CDR3 region has the DNA TGTGCCGGTAGTATGGGCCTTTCAGAGGACAATGAGCAGTTCTTC. This encodes CAGSMGLSEDNEQFF.

This clonotype has just a few counts. The rearrangement uses TRBV27 and TRBJ1-5; TRBD1 matches at 10 bases. The germline V gene encodes CDR1 MNHEY and CDR2 SMNVEV (reference sequence). The CDR3 sequence is 14 residues long. J gave up 7 bases and V 5 bases, and 5 bases lay outside the gene matches. This CDR3 reads CASSTRDRGQPQHF. The CDR3, as DNA: TGTGCCAGCAGTACCCGGGACAGGGGACAGCCCCAGCATTTT.

This clonotype was seen ten or more times. The chain joins TRBV5-5 to TRBJ2-5; D possibly matches TRBD1 or TRBD2 (5 bases each). Germline V CDR1 and CDR2: SGHKS, YYEKEE (reference sequence). The CDR3 contains 15 residues. V was shortened by 1 base and J by 1 base, with 11 bases between the two germline ends. The CDR3 sequence is CASSLPGTIQETQYF. Here the CDR3 DNA reads TGTGCCAGCAGCTTGCCAGGGACCATCCAAGAGACCCAGTACTTC. Filled out from reference TRBV5-5 and TRBJ2-5, the complete variable domain reads DAGVTQSPTHLIKTRGQQVTLRCSPISGHKSVSWYQQVLGQGPQFIFQYYEKEERGRGNFPDRFSARQFPNYSSELNVNALLLGDSALYLCASSLPGTIQETQYFGPGTRLLVL.

This clonotype was seen once. The chain uses TRBV9 and TRBJ2-3, with D tentatively TRBD1 or TRBD2 (5 bases each). V was shortened by 3 bases and J by 5 bases, with 7 bases between the two germline ends. The germline V gene has CDR1 SGDLS and CDR2 YYNGEE. The CDR3 runs to 12 residues. The DNA for the CDR3 is TGTGCCAGCAGCGGGGGGATAGATACGCAGTATTTT. This codes for CASSGGIDTQYF. The full variable domain, with the rest looked up from reference TRBV9 and TRBJ2-3, is DSGVTQTPKHLITATGQRVTLRCSPRSGDLSVYWYQQSLDQGLQFLIQYYNGEERAKGNILERFSAQQFPDLHSELNLSSLELGDSALYFCASSGGIDTQYFGPGTRLTVL.

This clonotype was observed a few times. The rearrangement joins TRBV10-3 to TRBJ2-6; no definite D call. V was pared by 3 bases and J by 0 bases, with 15 bases between. Germline CDR1 is ENHRY and CDR2 is SYGVKD. This CDR3 is 18 amino acids long. The CDR3 nucleotides are TGTGCCATCAGTGACTATGGCAGATTAAGCTCTGGGGCCAACGTCCTGACTTTC. Encoded protein: CAISDYGRLSSGANVLTF.

This clonotype was detected only once. The chain joins TRBV9 to TRBJ2-7; the D is unclear. The end of the DNA is better explained by TRBJ2-5, so the J call may be wrong. The CDR3 has 13 residues. Germline CDR1 and CDR2: SGDLS and YYNGEE. The CDR3 DNA sequence: TGTGCCAGCAGCCTATCGGGTCTCGAGACCCAGTACTTC. It yields the protein CASSLSGLETQYF.

The gene calls are TRBV7-9 and TRBJ2-3; D remains unclear. The CDR3 is made up of 12 amino acids. Germline V gene data show CDR1 as SEHNR and CDR2 as FQNEAQ (reference sequence). V lost 5 bases and J lost 2, with 5 bases in between. The CDR3 region is CASSRDTDTQYF. DNA for the CDR3: TGTGCCAGCAGCCGAGACACAGATACGCAGTATTTT.

The V and J genes are TRBV10-2 and TRBJ2-7; weak D call: TRBD1 (7 bases). The CDR3 sequence is 15 residues long. V was trimmed by 7 bases and J by 0 bases, leaving 16 bases between them. Germline values: CDR1 WSHSY, CDR2 SAAADI. CDR3 nucleotides: TGCGCCAGCAAGGAGGGGGCAAAGGGCTCCTACGAGCAGTACTTC. This translates into CASKEGAKGSYEQYF.

The rearrangement uses TRBV5-1 and TRBJ2-5; 10 bases are shared with TRBD1. TRBJ2-1 explains the end of the DNA better; the J call may be wrong. Germline V gene lookup returns CDR1 SGHRS and CDR2 YFSETQ. The CDR3 covers 16 residues. CDR3 in amino acids: CASSVGQGGLGLEQFF. CDR3 sequence (DNA): TGCGCCAGCAGCGTCGGACAGGGGGGCCTGGGTCTTGAGCAGTTCTTC.

V is TRBV7-3 and J is TRBJ1-2; D may be TRBD1 (5 bases). Germline CDR1 reads SGHTA; CDR2 reads FQGTGA. Trimming cost V 4 bases and J 8 bases, with 14 bases left between them. The CDR3 runs to 13 residues. As DNA, the CDR3 is TGTGCCAGCAGCTCTTACGTGGACACCGGCTACACCTTC. Translating gives CASSSYVDTGYTF.